This TCR beta chain was obtained from a study of breast tumors, draining lymph nodes, adjacent tissues. Germline V gene lookup returns CDR1 GTSNPN and CDR2 SVGIG (reference sequence). V was cut by 2 bases and J by 5 bases, with 15 bases left in between. This CDR3 comprises 14 residues. Axillary draining lymph nodes of breast cancer patients supplied the node samples. TCRdb passed the multiplex PCR reads through MiXCR, listing each CDR3 protein once. The table includes 65,000 to 80,000 distinct CDR3 sequences, approximately 19% detected once. J is TRBJ2-5 and V is TRBV30; tentative D call: TRBD2 (5 bases). This sequence originates from a female donor with breast cancer. Some clones in this sample may be carry-over from other donors' samples. The sequenced sample was axillary lymph node tissue. The chain's CDR3 is CAWSSGLAVETQYF. The CDR3 DNA sequence: TGTGCCTGGAGTTCCGGGCTAGCCGTGGAGACCCAGTACTTC. Supplemented by reference TRBV30 and TRBJ2-5, the full variable domain reads SQTIHQWPATLVQPVGSPLSLECTVEGTSNPNLYWYRQAAGRGLQLLFYSVGIGQISSEVPQNLSASRPQDRQFILSSKKLLLSDSGFYLCAWSSGLAVETQYFGPGTRLLVL.